Listed below are T cell receptor beta chains from one sample, sequenced in a study of post-analysis software for immune sequencing data. TCRdb analysed the PCR reads with MiXCR anew, one entry per CDR3 protein. The data hold some 690,000 distinct CDR3 sequences, with 55% to 70% observed a single time. The specimen was blood. The receptors come from a girl under 10 years old with multiple sclerosis. Both conserved end residues are trimmed from each CDR3. Fields, in order: V gene, J gene, clone size, CDR3 protein. Where a row states a size, it is once, few, many or the class of an expanded clone; other rows omit it.

TRBV7-2,TRBJ2-1,.,ASSLDATGLGREQF
TRBV30,TRBJ2-1,.,AWDPDSIGNEQF
TRBV6-1,TRBJ1-4,.,ASSATHEKLF
TRBV7-3,TRBJ2-1,.,ASSLYPGSNEQF
TRBV12-3/TRBV12-4,TRBJ2-3,few,ASSFAAGSSTDTQY
TRBV30,TRBJ2-1,.,AWLRTSGTYNEQF
TRBV20-1,TRBJ1-4,.,SARGGKKLF
TRBV3-1,TRBJ2-7,.,ASSQGADRGYEQY
TRBV6-1,TRBJ1-6,.,ASSETMTRDSPLH
TRBV18,TRBJ2-5,once,ASSPGGRAQY
TRBV7-9,TRBJ2-1,.,ASSFGRRGSYNEQF